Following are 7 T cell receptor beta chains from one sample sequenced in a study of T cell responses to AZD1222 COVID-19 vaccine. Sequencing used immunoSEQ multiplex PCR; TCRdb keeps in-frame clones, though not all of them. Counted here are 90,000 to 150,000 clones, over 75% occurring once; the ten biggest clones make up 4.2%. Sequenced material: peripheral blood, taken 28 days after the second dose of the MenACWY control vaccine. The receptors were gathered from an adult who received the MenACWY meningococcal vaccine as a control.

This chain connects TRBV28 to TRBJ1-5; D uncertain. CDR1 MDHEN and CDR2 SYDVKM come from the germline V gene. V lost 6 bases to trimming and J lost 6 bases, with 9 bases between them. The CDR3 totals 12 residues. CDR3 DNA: TGTGCCAGCAGACAAGCTAGTCAGCCCCAGCATTTT. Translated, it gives CASRQASQPQHF. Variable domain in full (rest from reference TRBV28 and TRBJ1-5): DVKVTQSSRYLVKRTGEKVFLECVQDMDHENMFWYRQDPGLGLRLIYFSYDVKMKEKGDIPEGYSVSREKKERFSLILESASTNQTSMYLCASRQASQPQHFGDGTRLSIL.

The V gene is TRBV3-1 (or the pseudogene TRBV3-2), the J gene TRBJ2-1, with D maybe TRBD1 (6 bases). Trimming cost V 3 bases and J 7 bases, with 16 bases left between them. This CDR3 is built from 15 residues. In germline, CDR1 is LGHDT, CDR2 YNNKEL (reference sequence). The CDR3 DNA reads TGTGCCAGCAGCCATCAGGGGCGAACTTTAAATGAGCAGTTCTTC. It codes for CASSHQGRTLNEQFF.

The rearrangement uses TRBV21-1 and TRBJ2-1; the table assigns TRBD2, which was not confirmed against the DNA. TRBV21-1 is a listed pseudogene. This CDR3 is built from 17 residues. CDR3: CASSTEPLAGKNNEQFF. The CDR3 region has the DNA TGTGCCAGCAGCACCGAACCCCTAGCGGGCAAGAACAATGAGCAGTTCTTC.

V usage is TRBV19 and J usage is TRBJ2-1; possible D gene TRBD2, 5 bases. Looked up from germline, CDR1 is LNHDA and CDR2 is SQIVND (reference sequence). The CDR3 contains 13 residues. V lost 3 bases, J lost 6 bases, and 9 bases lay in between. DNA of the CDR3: TGTGCCAGTAGTATCGAACGGGGCAATGAGCAGTTCTTC. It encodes CASSIERGNEQFF.

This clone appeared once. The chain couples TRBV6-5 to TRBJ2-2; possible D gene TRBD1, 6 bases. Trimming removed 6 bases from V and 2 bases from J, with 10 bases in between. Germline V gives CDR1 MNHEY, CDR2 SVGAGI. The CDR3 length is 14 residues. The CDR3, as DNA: TGTGCCAGCAGGGACAGTTTCAACACCGGGGAGCTGTTTTTT. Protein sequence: CASRDSFNTGELFF.

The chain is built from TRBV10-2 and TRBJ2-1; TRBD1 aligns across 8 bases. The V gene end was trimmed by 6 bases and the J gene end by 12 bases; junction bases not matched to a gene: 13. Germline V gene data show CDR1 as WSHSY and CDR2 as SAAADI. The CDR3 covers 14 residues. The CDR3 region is CASRTGVWVGVQFF. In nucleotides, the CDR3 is TGCGCCAGCAGGACAGGGGTTTGGGTTGGTGTGCAGTTCTTC.

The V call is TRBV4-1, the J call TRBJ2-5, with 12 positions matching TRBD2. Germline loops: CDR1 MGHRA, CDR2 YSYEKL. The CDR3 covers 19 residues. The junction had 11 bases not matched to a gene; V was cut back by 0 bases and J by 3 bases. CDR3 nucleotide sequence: TGCGCCAGCAGCCAAGATCGGGCTAGCGGGAGGGCCTCCGAAGAGACCCAGTACTTC. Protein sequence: CASSQDRASGRASEETQYF.